This passage covers 19 T cell receptor beta chains from one sample sequenced in a study of shared clonotypes between healthy human individuals. TCRdb's table, derived via immunoSEQ multiplex PCR, lists solely in-frame clones and lacks some. Here the sample spans 2 million to 3 million clones, over 85% being singletons. Sample: naive CD4+ T cells from PBMCs. Subset: CD45RA+ positively selected. The origin of the receptors is a man between 18 and 29 years old in good health. Some clones in this sample may be carry-over from other donors' samples.

The chain links TRBV5-1 to TRBJ2-1; a weak D match, TRBD1 (5 bases). The germline V and J ends were trimmed by 2 bases and 1 base, with 13 bases remaining between them. This CDR3 contains 16 residues. Germline-derived CDR1 and CDR2 are SGHRS and YFSETQ. DNA for the CDR3: TGCGCCAGCAGCTTAACGACAGTCCTATCCTACAATGAGCAGTTCTTC. Translated: CASSLTTVLSYNEQFF.

Regarding this clone: A read error may account for a junction end that differs from germline. CDR3 in amino acids: CASSPSLTRLNPQDF. CDR3 nucleotides: TGTGCCAGCAGTCCCTCTCTGACTAGATTAAATCCACAAGACTTC. V and J are TRBV27 and TRBJ2-5; maybe TRBD2 (6 bases). The CDR3 extends over 15 amino acids. Germline CDR1 is MNHEY and CDR2 is SMNVEV (reference sequence).

CDR3 loop: CASSPQLALSYNEQFF. The CDR3 DNA sequence: TGTGCCAGCTCACCACAGTTAGCCCTCTCCTACAATGAGCAGTTCTTC. The gene calls are TRBV18 and TRBJ2-1; D unresolved. Germline values: CDR1 KGHSH, CDR2 LQKENI. V was clipped by 1 base and J by 0 bases, with 10 bases between them. The CDR3 is 16 amino acids.

In this sample, this clone turned up once. The chain recombines TRBV7-2 with TRBJ2-7; 14 bases map to TRBD2. The CDR3 is 15 residues long. Germline CDR1 SGHTA, CDR2 FQGNSA. Losses at the gene ends were 4 bases for V and 9 bases for J; bases not matched to a gene: 8. CDR3 DNA: TGTGCCAGCAGCTCGCGACTAGCGGGAGGGTGGGGGCAGTACTTC. It translates to CASSSRLAGGWGQYF.

The chain joins TRBV5-4 to TRBJ1-1, with D perhaps matching TRBD1 (6 bases). The CDR3 spans 13 residues. The V and J ends lost 4 bases and 1 base respectively, with 8 bases between them. Germline CDR1 and CDR2: SGHNT and YYREEE (reference sequence). This CDR3 is CASSQQGNTEAFF. CDR3 coding DNA: TGTGCCAGCAGCCAACAGGGGAACACTGAAGCTTTCTTT.

The V call is TRBV6-6, the J call TRBJ2-1, with 9 nucleotides matching TRBD2. V shed 6 bases and J 7 bases; nucleotides not matched to a gene: 13. The germline CDR1 and CDR2 sequences are MNHNY and SVGAGI (reference sequence). CDR3 length equals 16 residues. This CDR3 is CASSIDDSGRGNEQFF. CDR3 DNA: TGTGCCAGCAGCATAGACGATAGCGGGAGAGGGAATGAGCAGTTCTTC.

The V and J genes are TRBV7-2 and TRBJ2-7; TRBD1 aligns across 7 bases. Germline V gives CDR1 SGHTA, CDR2 FQGNSA. V lost 4 bases to trimming and J lost 4 bases; unmatched junction nucleotides: 4. The CDR3 is 13 residues long. The CDR3 DNA sequence: TGTGCCAGCAGCTCAGGGGGAAAATACGAGCAGTACTTC. Its translation: CASSSGGKYEQYF.

The V call is TRBV27, the J call TRBJ2-7, with 9 bases aligning to TRBD1. CDR1 and CDR2 from the germline V gene are MNHEY and SMNVEV (reference sequence). V gave up 4 bases and J gave up 5 bases; unmatched junction bases: 18. CDR3 length equals 18 residues. The chain's CDR3 is CASSSLMPPRDRAHEQYF. The DNA of the CDR3 is TGTGCCAGCAGTTCCCTGATGCCGCCAAGGGACAGGGCCCACGAGCAGTACTTC.

The chain uses TRBV6-5 and TRBJ2-7; 9 bases map to TRBD1. Trimming cost V 10 bases and J 3 bases; bases outside gene matches: 13. Germline V lookup: CDR1 MNHEY, CDR2 SVGAGI. The CDR3 is 15 residues long. The CDR3 DNA sequence: TGTGCCACCCATGGACCCGGGACAGGGAACTACGAGCAGTACTTC. This codes for CATHGPGTGNYEQYF.

The chain combines TRBV6-5 with TRBJ1-5; a possible D gene is TRBD1 (6 bases). V lost 6 bases to trimming and J lost 2 bases, with 14 bases between them. The germline gives CDR1 MNHEY, CDR2 SVGAGI. The CDR3 covers 15 residues. CDR3 amino acids: CASRPNRAGNQPQHF. As DNA, the CDR3 is TGTGCCAGCAGGCCAAACAGGGCCGGCAATCAGCCCCAGCATTTT.

This clone was seen once. In the same sample, other DNA sequences code for this CDR3. The chain is built from TRBV11-2 and TRBJ1-1; the D gene is possibly TRBD1 (6 bases). The CDR3 consists of 14 residues. Germline V CDR1 and CDR2: SGHAT, FQNNGV. V dropped 5 bases and J dropped 2 bases, with 12 bases sitting between them. CDR3 loop: CASSGGRANTEAFF. The CDR3 bases are TGTGCCAGCAGCGGGGGCAGGGCTAACACTGAAGCTTTCTTT.

CDR3 protein: CASSKVRGNGANVLTF. The CDR3 bases are TGTGCCAGCAGCAAAGTAAGGGGGAACGGGGCCAACGTCCTGACTTTC. J is TRBJ2-6 and V is TRBV2; a weak D match, TRBD1 (6 bases). The V and J ends lost 6 bases and 4 bases respectively, with 16 bases between them. Germline CDR1 is SNHLY and CDR2 is FYNNEI. The length of the CDR3 is 16 residues.

This sequence joins TRBV29-1 and TRBJ2-7; 8 bases align to TRBD1. The CDR3 has 15 amino acids. Trimming cost V 4 bases and J 5 bases; bases outside gene matches: 13. Germline-derived CDR1 and CDR2 are SQVTM and ANQGSEA. The CDR3 region has the DNA TGCAGCGTTGCCAAAACTAGGACAGGGCAGGACGAGCAGTACTTC. It is translated as CSVAKTRTGQDEQYF.

The V call is TRBV28, the J call TRBJ1-1; a possible D gene is TRBD1 (6 bases). Germline CDR1 is MDHEN and CDR2 is SYDVKM. Trimming shortened V by 5 bases and J by 3 bases, and 13 bases separated the two germline ends. The CDR3 covers 14 residues. CDR3 in DNA: TGTGCCAGCAGTCTGGGGACATCCGACACTGAAGCTTTCTTT. Amino acids: CASSLGTSDTEAFF.

V gene TRBV6-1 combines with J gene TRBJ2-1; D uncertain. The CDR3 contains 14 residues. Germline values: CDR1 MNHNS, CDR2 SASEGT. Trimming took 6 bases from V and 10 from J, leaving 19 bases between them. The CDR3 loop reads CASSEFPAGREQFF. The CDR3 DNA sequence: TGTGCCAGCAGCGAATTCCCTGCCGGGCGGGAGCAGTTCTTC.

Concerning this clone: Distinct nucleotide sequences in the sample also encode this CDR3. The chain couples TRBV28 to TRBJ1-2; the match to TRBD1 covers 9 bases. Germline CDR1 and CDR2: MDHEN and SYDVKM. This CDR3 comprises 16 residues. V lost 6 bases, J lost 3 bases, and 11 bases stayed unmatched. The chain's CDR3 is CASSTTGTGFYYGYTF. Here the CDR3 DNA reads TGTGCCAGCAGCACCACCGGGACAGGGTTTTACTATGGCTACACCTTC.

A remark on this clone: In the same sample, other DNA sequences code for this CDR3. The chain links TRBV9 to TRBJ2-5; 7 bases are a match to TRBD2. This CDR3 spans 15 amino acids. The V gene end was trimmed by 0 bases and the J gene end by 4 bases; junction bases not matched to a gene: 6. Germline assignment: CDR1 SGDLS and CDR2 YYNGEE. The CDR3: CASSVVPGGRETQYF. CDR3 bases: TGTGCCAGCAGCGTAGTGCCGGGAGGAAGAGAGACCCAGTACTTC. The entire variable domain, with the rest obtained from reference TRBV9 and TRBJ2-5, is as follows: DSGVTQTPKHLITATGQRVTLRCSPRSGDLSVYWYQQSLDQGLQFLIQYYNGEERAKGNILERFSAQQFPDLHSELNLSSLELGDSALYFCASSVVPGGRETQYFGPGTRLLVL.

In the case of this clone: Other DNA sequences in this sample translate to the same CDR3. The gene calls are TRBV20-1 and TRBJ2-3, with D possibly matching TRBD2 (5 bases). V was pared by 6 bases and J by 1 base, with 5 bases between. This CDR3 has 11 residues. The V gene's germline CDR1 is DFQATT and CDR2 SNEGSKA (reference sequence). The CDR3 DNA is TGCAGTGCCGGGGGCACAGATACGCAGTATTTT. As protein: CSAGGTDTQYF.

The CDR3 protein is CASSKVRGPLLTGNQPQHF. The CDR3 DNA sequence: TGTGCCAGCAGCAAAGTTAGGGGCCCCCTCCTTACCGGCAATCAGCCCCAGCATTTT. The V call is TRBV21-1, the J call TRBJ1-5; the DNA was not used to check the table's D call, TRBD1. TRBV21-1 is labeled a pseudogene. The CDR3 length is 19 residues.